This paragraph covers one TCR beta chain sequence. Its antigen remains unknown. Germline lookup yields CDR1 MNHNY and CDR2 SVGAGI (reference sequence). Deletions cut 2 bases from V and 6 bases from J, with 8 bases between. The CDR3 runs to 13 residues. The assay was immunoSEQ multiplex PCR, and TCRdb's table has in-frame clones only and misses some. Of 2 million to 3 million clones in the sample, approximately 93% were seen once. The record originates from a study of shared clonotypes between healthy human individuals. Study-level results: Among donors, clonotype sharing was expected to be affected by sequencing depth. Unshared clonotypes carried lower generation probabilities than those common to all four donors.

Sequenced input: naive CD4+ T cells from PBMCs. Subset denoted: CD45RA+ positively selected. The sequence came from a man between 18 and 29 years old in good health. Some clones in this sample may be carry-over from other donors' samples. V gene TRBV6-6 combines with J gene TRBJ2-1, with D unclear. The CDR3 protein is CASSYDQSNEQFF. CDR3 nucleotides: TGTGCCAGCAGTTACGATCAATCCAATGAGCAGTTCTTC.